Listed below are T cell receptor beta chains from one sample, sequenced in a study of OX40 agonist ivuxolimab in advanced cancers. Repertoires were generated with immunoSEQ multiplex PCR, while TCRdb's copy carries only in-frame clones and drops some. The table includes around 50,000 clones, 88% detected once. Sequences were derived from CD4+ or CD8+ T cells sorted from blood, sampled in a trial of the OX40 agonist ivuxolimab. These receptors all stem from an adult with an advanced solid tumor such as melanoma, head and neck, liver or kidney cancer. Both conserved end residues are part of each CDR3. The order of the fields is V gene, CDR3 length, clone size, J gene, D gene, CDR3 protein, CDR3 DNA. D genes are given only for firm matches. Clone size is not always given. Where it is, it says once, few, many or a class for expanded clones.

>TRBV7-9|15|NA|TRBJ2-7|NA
CASSLGGTAAYEQYF
TGTGCCAGCAGCTTAGGCGGGACGGCCGCCTACGAGCAGTACTTC
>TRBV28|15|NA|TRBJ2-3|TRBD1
CASTPLGQGSHTQYF
TGTGCCAGCACTCCCCTGGGACAGGGGTCGCATACGCAGTATTTT
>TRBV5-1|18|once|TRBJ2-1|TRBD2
CASSLGLASGSNEDEQFF
TGCGCCAGCAGCTTGGGCCTGGCTAGCGGGAGTAATGAGGATGAGCAGTTCTTC
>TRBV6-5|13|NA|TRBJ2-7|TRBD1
CASSYPGTDEQYF
TGTGCCAGCAGTTACCCTGGGACAGACGAGCAGTACTTC
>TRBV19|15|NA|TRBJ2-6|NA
CASSGGSSGANVLTF
TGTGCCAGTAGTGGAGGGAGCTCTGGGGCCAACGTCCTGACTTTC
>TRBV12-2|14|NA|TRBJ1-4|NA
CASRLRHWREKLFF
TGTGCAAGTCGCCTCCGACATTGGCGCGAAAAACTGTTTTTT
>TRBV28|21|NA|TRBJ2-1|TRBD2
CASSSVWGGRDRGGSYNEQFF
TGTGCCAGCAGTTCCGTCTGGGGCGGGAGGGATCGCGGAGGCTCCTACAATGAGCAGTTCTTC
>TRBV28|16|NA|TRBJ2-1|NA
CASRTLGQVSYNEQFF
TGTGCCAGCAGAACTTTGGGGCAGGTCTCCTACAATGAGCAGTTCTTC
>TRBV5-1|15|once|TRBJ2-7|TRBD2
CASSFGGRASYEQYF
TGCGCCAGCAGCTTCGGCGGGAGGGCGTCCTACGAGCAGTACTTC
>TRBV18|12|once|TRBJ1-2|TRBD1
CASSLDRDGYTF
TGTGCCAGCTCACTGGACAGGGATGGCTACACCTTC
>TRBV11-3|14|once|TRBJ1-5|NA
CASSQRGGNQPQHF
TGTGCCAGCAGCCAAAGGGGAGGCAATCAGCCCCAGCATTTT
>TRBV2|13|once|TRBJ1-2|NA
CASSDMGAGGYTF
TGTGCCAGCAGTGACATGGGGGCAGGTGGCTACACCTTC
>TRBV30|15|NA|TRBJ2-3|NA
CAWSPPGAGTDTQYF
TGTGCCTGGAGTCCCCCGGGGGCCGGCACAGATACGCAGTATTTT
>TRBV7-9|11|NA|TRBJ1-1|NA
CASSFYAGAFF
TGTGCCAGCAGCTTTTATGCGGGAGCTTTCTTT
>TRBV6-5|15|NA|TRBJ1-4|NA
CASSRGGGPNEKLFF
TGTGCCAGCAGTCGAGGGGGGGGCCCGAATGAAAAACTGTTTTTT
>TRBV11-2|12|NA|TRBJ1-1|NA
CASSLDQREAFF
TGTGCCAGCAGCTTAGATCAACGAGAAGCTTTCTTT
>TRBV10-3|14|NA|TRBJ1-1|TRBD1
CAISDRGGYTEAFF
TGTGCCATCAGTGACAGGGGGGGGTACACTGAAGCTTTCTTT
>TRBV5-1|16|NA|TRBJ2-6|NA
CASSLQDVSGANVLTF
TGCGCCAGCAGCCTGCAGGATGTCTCTGGGGCCAACGTCCTGACTTTC
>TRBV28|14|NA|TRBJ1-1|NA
CASTPGLWDTEAFF
TGTGCCTCTACCCCCGGGTTGTGGGACACTGAAGCTTTCTTT
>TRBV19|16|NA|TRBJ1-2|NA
CASSAPFQGRHYGYTF
TGTGCCAGTAGTGCCCCCTTCCAGGGGAGGCACTATGGCTACACCTTC
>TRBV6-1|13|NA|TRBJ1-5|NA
CASSLEGGQPQHF
TGTGCCAGCAGTCTGGAGGGAGGTCAGCCCCAGCATTTT
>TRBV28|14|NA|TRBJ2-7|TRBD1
CASSPGQGPYEQYF
TGTGCCAGCAGCCCAGGACAGGGCCCCTACGAGCAGTACTTC
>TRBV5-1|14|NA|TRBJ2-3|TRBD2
CASSISGATDTQYF
TGCGCCAGCAGCATTAGCGGGGCAACAGATACGCAGTATTTT
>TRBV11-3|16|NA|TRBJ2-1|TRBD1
CASSTSTGGARNEQFF
TGTGCCAGCAGCACCTCGACAGGGGGCGCGAGGAATGAGCAGTTCTTC
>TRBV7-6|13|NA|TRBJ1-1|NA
CASSLSEATEAFF
TGTGCCAGCAGCTTGTCCGAGGCCACTGAAGCTTTCTTT
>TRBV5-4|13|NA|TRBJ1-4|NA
CATKQAYNEKLFF
TGTGCCACCAAACAGGCCTATAATGAAAAACTGTTTTTT
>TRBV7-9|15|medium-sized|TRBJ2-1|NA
CASQGLLSSYNEQFF
TGTGCCAGCCAAGGGCTACTGAGCTCCTACAATGAGCAGTTCTTC
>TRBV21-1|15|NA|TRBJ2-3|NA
CASSPPDIRTDTQYF
TGTGCCAGCAGCCCCCCGGACATCCGCACAGATACGCAGTATTTT
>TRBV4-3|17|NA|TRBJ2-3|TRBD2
CASSQDWGTSGTDTQYF
TGCGCCAGCAGCCAAGATTGGGGGACTAGCGGCACAGATACGCAGTATTTT
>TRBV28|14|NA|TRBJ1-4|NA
CASRTVATNEKLFF
TGTGCCAGCAGGACAGTTGCAACTAATGAAAAACTGTTTTTT
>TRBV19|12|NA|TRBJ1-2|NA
CASSGRVSGYTF
TGTGCCAGTAGCGGCAGGGTGAGTGGCTACACCTTC
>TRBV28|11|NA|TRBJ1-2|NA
CASKDSYGYTF
TGTGCCAGCAAAGACTCCTATGGCTACACCTTC
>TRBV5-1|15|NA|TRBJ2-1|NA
CASSLGAGQYNEQFF
TGCGCCAGCAGCTTGGGGGCGGGACAATACAATGAGCAGTTCTTC
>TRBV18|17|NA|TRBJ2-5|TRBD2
CASSPQIWTSGSETQYF
TGTGCCAGCTCACCACAAATCTGGACTAGCGGATCAGAGACCCAGTACTTC
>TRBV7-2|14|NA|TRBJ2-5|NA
CASSSPGPYQTQYF
TGTGCCAGCAGCTCCCCCGGACCCTATCAGACCCAGTACTTC
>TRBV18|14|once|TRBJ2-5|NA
CASSLGAKQETQYF
TGTGCCAGCTCTCTTGGCGCGAAACAAGAGACCCAGTACTTC
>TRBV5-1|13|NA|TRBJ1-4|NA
CASRGGHGEKLFF
TGCGCCAGCCGCGGGGGCCATGGTGAAAAACTGTTTTTT
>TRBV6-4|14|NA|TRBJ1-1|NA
CASSVQPGYTEAFF
TGTGCCAGCAGTGTTCAGCCAGGGTACACTGAAGCTTTCTTT
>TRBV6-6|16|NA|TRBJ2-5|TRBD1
CASSYRDRGYQETQYF
TGTGCCAGCAGTTACCGGGACAGGGGATACCAAGAGACCCAGTACTTC
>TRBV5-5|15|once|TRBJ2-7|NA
CASSSSGPGTYEQYF
TGTGCCAGCAGCTCCTCAGGACCGGGCACCTACGAGCAGTACTTC
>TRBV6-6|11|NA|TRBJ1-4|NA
CASSSNEKLFF
TGTGCCAGCAGCAGTAATGAAAAACTGTTTTTT
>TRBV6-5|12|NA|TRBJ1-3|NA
CASGQSGNTIYF
TGTGCCAGTGGGCAATCTGGAAACACCATATATTTT